These 19 T cell receptor beta chains share one sample of origin, sequenced in a study of T cell repertoires in cytomegalovirus infection. TCRdb re-derived calls from the reads in MiXCR, one entry per CDR3 protein. The sample yields about 89,000 distinct CDR3 sequences, over 25% seen once. These receptors have no known antigen. The sample consisted of CD8+ T cells from cultured PBMCs, taken from culture after CMV antigen stimulation. The receptors were sampled from a human donor in good health (CMV status not recorded). Some clones in this sample may be carry-over from other donors' samples.

This clonotype was seen repeatedly, ten times or more. The chain is built from TRBV10-3 and TRBJ1-4, with D possibly being TRBD1 (6 bases). The CDR3 sequence is 14 residues long. Trimming stripped 7 bases from V and 0 bases from J, with 9 bases between. Germline V lookup: CDR1 ENHRY, CDR2 SYGVKD. The CDR3 spells CAIKGVATNEKLFF. The DNA of the CDR3 is TGTGCCATCAAGGGGGTAGCAACTAATGAAAAACTGTTTTTT.

V usage is TRBV10-3 and J usage is TRBJ2-5, with a weak D call TRBD1 (5 bases). CDR1 and CDR2 from the germline V gene are ENHRY and SYGVKD. The CDR3 length is 15 residues. The germline V and J ends were trimmed by 2 bases and 2 bases, with 12 bases remaining between them. CDR3 nucleotide sequence: TGTGCCATCAGTGAGACACAGGACCTACAAGAGACCCAGTACTTC. It translates to CAISETQDLQETQYF.

This clonotype was recorded many times. The chain uses TRBV5-1 and TRBJ1-1, with D tentatively TRBD1 (5 bases). This CDR3 has 14 amino acids. CDR1 and CDR2 from the germline V gene are SGHRS and YFSETQ. Trimming stripped 1 base from V and 0 bases from J, with 7 bases between. In nucleotides, the CDR3 is TGCGCCAGCAGCTTGATAGGGGTGAACACTGAAGCTTTCTTT. It is translated as CASSLIGVNTEAFF.

V and J are TRBV28 and TRBJ1-2; D is possibly TRBD1 (5 bases). This CDR3 region has 13 residues. V was shortened by 6 bases and J by 6 bases, with 14 bases between the two germline ends. Germline V lookup: CDR1 MDHEN, CDR2 SYDVKM. The CDR3 spells CASSSPTVHGYTF. Here the CDR3 DNA reads TGTGCCAGCAGCTCTCCGACAGTGCATGGCTACACCTTC.

This clonotype came up many times. This rearrangement joins TRBV7-3 to TRBJ1-2, with D possibly TRBD1 on 5 matching bases. Trimming removed 5 bases at V and 3 bases at J, with 10 bases between. Germline values: CDR1 SGHTA, CDR2 FQGTGA. The CDR3 sequence is 13 residues long. Here the CDR3 DNA reads TGTGCCAGCAGCCTCACAGGCGACTATGGCTACACCTTC. It codes for CASSLTGDYGYTF.

The sample holds many counts of this clonotype. The chain has TRBV12-3 or TRBV12-4 and TRBJ1-1, with D unresolved. V was cut by 8 bases and J by 3 bases, with 13 bases left in between. The CDR3 spans 13 residues. The CDR3 reads CASSAGSYTEAFF. The DNA of the CDR3 is TGTGCCAGCTCAGCCGGTTCGTACACTGAAGCTTTCTTT.

The table lists this clonotype with many counts. The rearrangement uses TRBV7-9 and TRBJ2-7; 8 bases map to TRBD2. Germline V gene sequence: CDR1 SEHNR, CDR2 FQNEAQ (reference sequence). This CDR3 comprises 14 residues. With V trimmed by 7 bases and J by 5 bases, 10 bases remained unmatched. CDR3 sequence reads: CASTWGSGDNEQYF. CDR3 DNA: TGTGCCAGCACCTGGGGTAGCGGGGACAACGAGCAGTACTTC.

This rearrangement joins TRBV7-2 to TRBJ2-5; 9 bases line up with TRBD2. V shed 1 base, J shed 4 bases, and the junction held 1 base outside the gene matches. CDR1 SGHTA and CDR2 FQGNSA come from the germline V gene. This CDR3 comprises 14 residues. Here the CDR3 reads CASSLGGGAETQYF. CDR3 sequence (DNA): TGTGCCAGCAGCTTAGGCGGGGGGGCAGAGACCCAGTACTTC. Using reference TRBV7-2 and TRBJ2-5 for the parts outside the CDR3, the full variable domain is GAGVSQSPSNKVTEKGKDVELRCDPISGHTALYWYRQSLGQGLEFLIYFQGNSAPDKSGLPSDRFSAERTGGSVSTLTIQRTQQEDSAVYLCASSLGGGAETQYFGPGTRLLVL.

This clonotype has a count of ten or more. CDR3 amino acids: CASSPTSGGASSTDTQYF. DNA of the CDR3: TGTGCCAGCAGTCCCACTAGCGGGGGGGCCTCTAGCACAGATACGCAGTATTTT. The chain recombines TRBV12-3 or TRBV12-4 with TRBJ2-3; 13 bases align to TRBD2. This CDR3 is 18 amino acids long. V dropped 5 bases and J dropped 0; count of bases not matched to a gene: 8.

This clonotype was recorded many times. The rearrangement links TRBV7-9 to TRBJ1-5, with TRBD1 as a possible D gene (6 bases). Germline V gene sequence: CDR1 SEHNR, CDR2 FQNEAQ (reference sequence). The CDR3 consists of 15 residues. Trimming stripped 4 bases from V and 5 bases from J, with 15 bases between. DNA for the CDR3: TGTGCCAGCAGCTCCGGGGGGGGGGCCTATCAGCCCCAGCATTTT. It codes for CASSSGGGAYQPQHF.

The rearrangement links TRBV20-1 to TRBJ2-7; perhaps TRBD2 as D (6 bases). With 5 bases removed from V and 3 bases from J, the gap between germline ends came to 11 bases. The germline gives CDR1 DFQATT, CDR2 SNEGSKA (reference sequence). CDR3 size: 12 residues. CDR3 in amino acids: CSAPGGFYEQYF. The CDR3 DNA sequence: TGCAGTGCTCCCGGGGGATTCTACGAGCAGTACTTC.

This rearrangement joins TRBV19 to TRBJ2-1; D remains unclear. The CDR3 is 14 residues long. Germline V CDR1 and CDR2: LNHDA, SQIVND (reference sequence). Trimming stripped 5 bases from V and 0 bases from J, with 8 bases between. Here the CDR3 reads CASSPDSSYNEQFF. The DNA for the CDR3 is TGTGCCAGTAGTCCCGATAGCTCCTACAATGAGCAGTTCTTC.

The chain links TRBV25-1 to TRBJ1-6; D remains unclear. Germline V CDR1 and CDR2: MGHDK, SYGVNS. Trimming shortened V by 5 bases and J by 7 bases, and 12 bases separated the two germline ends. CDR3 length: 14 amino acids. The DNA of the CDR3 is TGTGCCAGCAGTACTTCAACGGGGAATTCACCCCTCCACTTT. Protein sequence: CASSTSTGNSPLHF.

The rearrangement links TRBV7-2 to TRBJ2-7; the match to TRBD2 covers 8 bases. Trimming removed 5 bases from V and 0 bases from J; junction bases left unmatched: 3. The CDR3 contains 14 residues. Germline V gives CDR1 SGHTA, CDR2 FQGNSA. CDR3 sequence (DNA): TGTGCCAGCAGCCAGCGGGGGCACTCCTACGAGCAGTACTTC. Residues: CASSQRGHSYEQYF. The full variable domain, with the rest looked up from reference TRBV7-2 and TRBJ2-7, is GAGVSQSPSNKVTEKGKDVELRCDPISGHTALYWYRQSLGQGLEFLIYFQGNSAPDKSGLPSDRFSAERTGGSVSTLTIQRTQQEDSAVYLCASSQRGHSYEQYFGPGTRLTVT.

The chain links TRBV7-9 to TRBJ2-5; the D call may be TRBD1 or TRBD2 (5 bases each). This CDR3 has 13 residues. The V end lost 3 bases, the J end lost 5 bases, and 10 bases lay between the germline ends. CDR1 is SEHNR, CDR2 FQNEAQ, per germline (reference sequence). The CDR3 bases are TGTGCCAGCAGCTTTACCGGGACGGAGACCCAGTACTTC. Its protein is CASSFTGTETQYF.

A few counts support this clonotype. The chain carries TRBV28 and TRBJ1-2, with TRBD1 matching 9 bases. The germline CDR1 and CDR2 sequences are MDHEN and SYDVKM. The junction had 4 bases not matched to a gene; V was cut back by 4 bases and J by 4 bases. The CDR3 loop spans 14 amino acids. The CDR3 protein is CASSWTGVGYGYTF. CDR3 coding DNA: TGTGCCAGCAGTTGGACAGGGGTGGGCTATGGCTACACCTTC.

At least ten counts were recorded for this clonotype. This chain uses TRBV7-9 with TRBJ2-7; D may correspond to TRBD1 or TRBD2 (7 bases each). This CDR3 is 16 amino acids long. Germline CDR1 reads SEHNR; CDR2 reads FQNEAQ (reference sequence). Between the trimmed V and J ends, which lost 4 bases and 4 bases, there was a span of 20 bases. The CDR3 is CASSSAAGGEEYEQYF. In DNA, the CDR3 is TGTGCCAGCAGCTCGGCCGCAGGGGGGGAGGAGTACGAGCAGTACTTC.

This clonotype has ten or more counts. The V and J genes are TRBV27 and TRBJ1-5; D remains ambiguous. Germline lookup yields CDR1 MNHEY and CDR2 SMNVEV (reference sequence). V was clipped by 7 bases and J by 2 bases, with 18 bases between them. The CDR3 extends over 16 amino acids. The CDR3 loop is CASNILRELCNQPQHF. DNA of the CDR3: TGTGCCAGCAACATCTTACGGGAGTTGTGCAATCAGCCCCAGCATTTT.

This clonotype appeared a few times. The V call is TRBV7-9, the J call TRBJ1-5, with D tentatively TRBD1 (5 bases). The CDR3 covers 15 residues. Trimming cost V 5 bases and J 0 bases, with 11 bases left between them. In germline, CDR1 is SEHNR, CDR2 FQNEAQ (reference sequence). The CDR3 DNA reads TGTGCCAGCAGCCCGGGACTGAATAGCAATCAGCCCCAGCATTTT. Its translation is CASSPGLNSNQPQHF.